This T cell receptor (beta chain) was retrieved from a study of T cells after yellow fever vaccination. Notes on the study in general: Reappearing after the booster were most of the clones from primary vaccination (roughly 96% CD4, 85% to 90% CD8). Abundant clonotypes from the bulk population could have been carried over as contaminants into FACS-sorted repertoires.

Losses at the gene ends were 2 bases for V and 4 bases for J; bases not matched to a gene: 4. The CDR3 length is 14 residues. Germline CDR1 and CDR2: SGDLS and YYNGEE. This clonotype was counted a few times. Its antigen remains unknown. The authors made TCR cDNA by 5'RACE template switching, adding a universal primer site and UMIs. TCRdb analysed the 5' RACE reads with MiXCR anew, one entry per CDR3 protein. The sample has 450,000 to 550,000 distinct CDR3 sequences, roughly a fifth seen once. The sample was PBMCs, taken 15 days after the yellow fever booster vaccination. The J gene is TRBJ2-5, the V gene TRBV9, with 8 bases matching TRBD2. This TCR was recovered from a man between 25 and 39 years old who received the YFV17D yellow fever vaccine. The chain's CDR3 is CASSVASGRETQYF. Written as DNA, the CDR3 is TGTGCCAGCAGCGTCGCGAGCGGGAGAGAGACCCAGTACTTC.